Presented here are 2 T cell receptor beta chains from one specimen sequenced in a study of control samples from healthy donors and cancer patients. The data were produced by immunoSEQ multiplex PCR, yet TCRdb's version contains in-frame clones alone and is incomplete. Here the sample spans several thousand clones, roughly 90% being singletons. Sample: PBMCs. Source of these receptors: a man aged 60 to 69 with colorectal cancer.

This chain connects TRBV27 to TRBJ1-1; 8 bases are a match to TRBD1. Germline lookup yields CDR1 MNHEY and CDR2 SMNVEV (reference sequence). V lost 5 bases, J lost 3 bases, and 11 bases stayed unmatched. The length of the CDR3 is 16 residues. The CDR3 loop reads CASSLGQGQRYTEAFF. CDR3 coding DNA: TGTGCCAGCAGTCTAGGACAGGGACAACGGTACACTGAAGCTTTCTTT.

A single count supports this clone. The chain combines TRBV6-2 or TRBV6-3 with TRBJ1-4; 8 positions agree with TRBD1. The germline CDR1 and CDR2 sequences are MNHEY and SVGEGT. This CDR3 has 16 residues. Losses at the gene ends were 2 bases for V and 8 bases for J; bases not matched to a gene: 10. The CDR3 spells CASSYRVDRGGEKLFF. CDR3 in DNA: TGTGCCAGCAGTTACCGGGTCGACAGGGGAGGCGAAAAACTGTTTTTT.